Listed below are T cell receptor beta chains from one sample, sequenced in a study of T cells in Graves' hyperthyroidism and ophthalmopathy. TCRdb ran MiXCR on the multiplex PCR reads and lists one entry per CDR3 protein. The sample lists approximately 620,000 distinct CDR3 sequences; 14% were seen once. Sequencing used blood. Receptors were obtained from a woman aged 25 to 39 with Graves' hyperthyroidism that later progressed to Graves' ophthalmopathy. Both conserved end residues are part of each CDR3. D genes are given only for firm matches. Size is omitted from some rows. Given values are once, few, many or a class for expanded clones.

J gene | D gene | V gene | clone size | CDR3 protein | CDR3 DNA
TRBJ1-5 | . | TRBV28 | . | CASTELLGLGDQPQHF | TGTGCCAGCACCGAACTACTGGGGTTGGGAGATCAGCCCCAGCATTTT
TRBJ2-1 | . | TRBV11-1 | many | CASSPAGTSYNEQFF | TGTGCCAGCAGCCCCGCAGGGACTTCCTACAATGAGCAGTTCTTC
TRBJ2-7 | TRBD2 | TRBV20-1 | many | CSATGLADYYEQYF | TGCAGTGCCACGGGACTAGCGGACTACTACGAGCAGTACTTC
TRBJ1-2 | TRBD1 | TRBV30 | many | CAWSPQGHGYTF | TGTGCCTGGAGCCCACAGGGGCATGGCTACACCTTC
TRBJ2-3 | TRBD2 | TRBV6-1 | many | CASSLGLAGITDTQYF | TGTGCCAGCAGTCTAGGACTAGCGGGGATCACAGATACGCAGTATTTT
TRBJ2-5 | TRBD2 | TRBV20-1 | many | CSARVPAGTWGETQYF | TGCAGTGCTAGAGTGCCAGCGGGGACGTGGGGAGAGACCCAGTACTTC
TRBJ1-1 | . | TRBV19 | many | CASSAGGHGLGEAFF | TGTGCCAGTAGTGCGGGTGGACACGGTCTCGGTGAAGCTTTCTTT
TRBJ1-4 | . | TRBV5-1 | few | CASSLSVANEKLFF | TGCGCCAGCAGCTTGTCGGTAGCTAATGAAAAACTGTTTTTT
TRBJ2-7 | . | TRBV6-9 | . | CASSYGGTTGWGPEEQYF | TGTGCCAGCAGTTACGGAGGGACGACAGGGTGGGGCCCCGAGGAGCAGTACTTC
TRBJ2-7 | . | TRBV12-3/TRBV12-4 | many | CASSLSSDRQYF | TGTGCCAGCAGTTTATCCTCGGATAGGCAGTACTTC
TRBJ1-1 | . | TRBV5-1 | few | CASSATQVNTEAFF | TGCGCCAGCAGCGCTACACAGGTTAACACTGAAGCTTTCTTT
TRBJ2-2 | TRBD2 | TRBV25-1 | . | CASTAGGGAGELFF | TGTGCCAGCACAGCGGGAGGGGGAGCCGGGGAGCTGTTTTTT
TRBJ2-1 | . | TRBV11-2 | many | CASTESVEGEQFF | TGTGCCAGCACCGAGTCCGTCGAGGGTGAGCAGTTCTTC
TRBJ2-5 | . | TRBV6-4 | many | CASSDSRGETQYF | TGTGCCAGCAGTGACTCGAGGGGGGAGACCCAGTACTTC
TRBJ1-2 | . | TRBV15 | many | CATSREKTGYGYTF | TGTGCCACCAGCAGAGAGAAGACGGGATATGGCTACACCTTC
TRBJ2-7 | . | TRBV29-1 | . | CSVEVGFQTNEQYF | TGCAGCGTTGAAGTCGGGTTCCAAACGAACGAGCAGTACTTC
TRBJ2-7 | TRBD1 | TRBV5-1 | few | CASSLAISSDRGSYEQYF | TGCGCCAGCAGCTTGGCAATATCTAGCGACAGGGGCTCCTACGAGCAGTACTTC
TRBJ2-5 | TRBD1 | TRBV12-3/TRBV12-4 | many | CASSLWTGGGETQYF | TGTGCCAGCAGCCTCTGGACAGGGGGGGGGGAGACCCAGTACTTC
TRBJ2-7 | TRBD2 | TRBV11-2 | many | CASSVASGDSHEQYF | TGTGCCAGCAGCGTCGCTAGCGGGGACTCCCACGAGCAGTACTTC